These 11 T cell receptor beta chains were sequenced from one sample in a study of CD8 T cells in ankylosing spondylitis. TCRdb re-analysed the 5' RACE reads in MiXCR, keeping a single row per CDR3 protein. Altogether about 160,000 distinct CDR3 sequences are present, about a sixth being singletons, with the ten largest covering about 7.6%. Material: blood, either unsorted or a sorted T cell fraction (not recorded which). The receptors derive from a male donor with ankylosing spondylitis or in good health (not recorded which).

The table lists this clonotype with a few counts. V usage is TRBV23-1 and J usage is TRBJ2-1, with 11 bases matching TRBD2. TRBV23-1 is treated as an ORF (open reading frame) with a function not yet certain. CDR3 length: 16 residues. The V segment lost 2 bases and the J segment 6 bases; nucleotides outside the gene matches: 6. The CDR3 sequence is CASSQSMLAGGNEQFF. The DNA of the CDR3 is TGCGCCAGCAGTCAAAGCATGCTAGCGGGAGGCAATGAGCAGTTCTTC.

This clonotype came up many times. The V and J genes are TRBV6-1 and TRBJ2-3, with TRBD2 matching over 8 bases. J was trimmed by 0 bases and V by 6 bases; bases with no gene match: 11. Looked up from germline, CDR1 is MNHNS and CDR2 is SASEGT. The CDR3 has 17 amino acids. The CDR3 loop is CASRRGGLGPSTDTQYF. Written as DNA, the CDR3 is TGTGCCAGCAGACGGGGGGGGTTAGGGCCTAGCACAGATACGCAGTATTTT.

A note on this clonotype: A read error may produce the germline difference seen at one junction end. CDR3 amino acids: CTSSFGLALAGSPGELFF. The CDR3 DNA reads as TGTACCAGCAGTTTCGGGCTGGCACTAGCGGGATCCCCCGGGGAGCTGTTTTTT. V usage is TRBV3-1 and J usage is TRBJ2-2; 10 bases map to TRBD2. The CDR3 loop spans 18 amino acids. CDR1 LGHDT and CDR2 YNNKEL come from the germline V gene (reference sequence). Using reference TRBV3-1 and TRBJ2-2 for the parts outside the CDR3, the full variable domain is DTAVSQTPKYLVTQMGNDKSIKCEQNLGHDTMYWYKQDSKKFLKIMFSYNNKELIINETVPNRFSPKSPDKAHLNLHINSLELGDSAVYFCTSSFGLALAGSPGELFFGEGSRLTVL.

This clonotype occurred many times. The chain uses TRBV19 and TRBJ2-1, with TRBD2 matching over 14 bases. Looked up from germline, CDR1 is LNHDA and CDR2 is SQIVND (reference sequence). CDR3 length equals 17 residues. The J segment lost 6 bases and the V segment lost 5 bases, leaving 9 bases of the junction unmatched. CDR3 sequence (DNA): TGTGCCAGTAGTCGAATTACGGGGACTAGCGGGAGCAATGAGCAGTTCTTC. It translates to CASSRITGTSGSNEQFF. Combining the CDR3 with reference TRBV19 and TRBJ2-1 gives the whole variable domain DGGITQSPKYLFRKEGQNVTLSCEQNLNHDAMYWYRQDPGQGLRLIYYSQIVNDFQKGDIAEGYSVSREKKESFPLTVTSAQKNPTAFYLCASSRITGTSGSNEQFFGPGTRLTVL.

CDR3 amino acids: CSARGSGTTLETQYF. In DNA form, the CDR3 reads TGCAGTGCTAGAGGCTCCGGGACTACCCTAGAGACCCAGTACTTC. The V gene is TRBV20-1, the J gene TRBJ2-5, with 7 positions matching TRBD2. The CDR3 loop spans 15 amino acids. Germline-derived CDR1 and CDR2 are DFQATT and SNEGSKA (reference sequence). V shed 1 base, J shed 4 bases, and the junction held 9 bases outside the gene matches.

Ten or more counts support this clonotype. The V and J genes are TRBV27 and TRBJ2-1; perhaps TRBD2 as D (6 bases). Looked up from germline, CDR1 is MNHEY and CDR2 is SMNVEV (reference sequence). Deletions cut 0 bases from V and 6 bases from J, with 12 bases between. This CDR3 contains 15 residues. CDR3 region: CASSLSHRGSNEQFF. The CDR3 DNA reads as TGTGCCAGCAGTTTATCCCACCGGGGGAGCAATGAGCAGTTCTTC.

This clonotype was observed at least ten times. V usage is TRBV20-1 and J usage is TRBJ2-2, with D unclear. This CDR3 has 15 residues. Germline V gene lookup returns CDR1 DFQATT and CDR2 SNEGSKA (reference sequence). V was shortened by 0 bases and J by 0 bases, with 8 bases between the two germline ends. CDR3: CSARDYTSNTGELFF. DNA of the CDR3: TGCAGTGCTAGAGATTACACGTCGAACACCGGGGAGCTGTTTTTT.

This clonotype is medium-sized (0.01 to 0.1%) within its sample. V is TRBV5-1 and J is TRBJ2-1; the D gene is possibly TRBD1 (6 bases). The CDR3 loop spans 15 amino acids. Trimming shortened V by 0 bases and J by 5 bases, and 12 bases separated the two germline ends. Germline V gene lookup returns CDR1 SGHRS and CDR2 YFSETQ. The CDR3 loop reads CASSLDTGTNNEQFF. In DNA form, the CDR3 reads TGCGCCAGCAGCTTGGACACCGGGACAAACAATGAGCAGTTCTTC. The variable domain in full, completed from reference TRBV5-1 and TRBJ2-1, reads KAGVTQTPRYLIKTRGQQVTLSCSPISGHRSVSWYQQTPGQGLQFLFEYFSETQRNKGNFPGRFSGRQFSNSRSEMNVSTLELGDSALYLCASSLDTGTNNEQFFGPGTRLTVL.

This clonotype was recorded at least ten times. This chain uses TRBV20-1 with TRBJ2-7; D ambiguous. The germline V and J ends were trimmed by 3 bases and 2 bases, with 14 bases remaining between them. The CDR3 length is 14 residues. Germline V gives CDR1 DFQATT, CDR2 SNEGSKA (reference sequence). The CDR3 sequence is CSASNSRHPYEQYF. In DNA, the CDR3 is TGCAGTGCTAGTAACTCGCGACACCCCTACGAGCAGTACTTC.

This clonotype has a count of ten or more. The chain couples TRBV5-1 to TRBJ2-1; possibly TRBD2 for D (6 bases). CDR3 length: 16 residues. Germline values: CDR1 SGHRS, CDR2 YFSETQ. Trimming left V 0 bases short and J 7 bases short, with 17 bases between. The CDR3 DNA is TGCGCCAGCAGCTTGGTTAGCGGCCCAGATCTAAATGAGCAGTTCTTC. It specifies CASSLVSGPDLNEQFF.

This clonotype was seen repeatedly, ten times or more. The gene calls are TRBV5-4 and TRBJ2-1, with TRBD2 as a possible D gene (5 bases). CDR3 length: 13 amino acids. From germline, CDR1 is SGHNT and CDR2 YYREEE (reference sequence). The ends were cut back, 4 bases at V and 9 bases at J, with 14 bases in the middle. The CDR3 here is CASSQAETGEQFF. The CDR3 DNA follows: TGTGCCAGCAGCCAAGCGGAGACGGGTGAGCAGTTCTTC. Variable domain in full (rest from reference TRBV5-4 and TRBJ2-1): ETGVTQSPTHLIKTRGQQVTLRCSSQSGHNTVSWYQQALGQGPQFIFQYYREEENGRGNFPPRFSGLQFPNYSSELNVNALELDDSALYLCASSQAETGEQFFGPGTRLTVL.